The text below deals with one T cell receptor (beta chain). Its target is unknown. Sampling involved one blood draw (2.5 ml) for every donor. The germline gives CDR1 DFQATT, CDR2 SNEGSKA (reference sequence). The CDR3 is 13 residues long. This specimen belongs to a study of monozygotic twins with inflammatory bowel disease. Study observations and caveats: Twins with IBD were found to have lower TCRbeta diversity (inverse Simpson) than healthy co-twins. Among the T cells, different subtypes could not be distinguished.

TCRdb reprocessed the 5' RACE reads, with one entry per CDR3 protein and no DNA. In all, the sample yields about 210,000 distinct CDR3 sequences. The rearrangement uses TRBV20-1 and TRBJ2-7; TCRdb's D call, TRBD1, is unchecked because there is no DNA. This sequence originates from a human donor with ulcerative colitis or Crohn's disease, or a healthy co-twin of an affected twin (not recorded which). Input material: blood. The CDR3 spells CSARVPGQYEQYF.